This entry features one T cell receptor (beta chain) sequence. This sample was taken from a study of blood T cells in healthy people across ages. V shed 2 bases and J shed 3 bases, with 15 bases lying between them. CDR1 ENHRY and CDR2 SYGVKD come from the germline V gene. The CDR3 runs 16 residues. The second PCR ran about 6 to 11 cycles with a sample-barcoded 5' primer and J-beta primers. TCRdb reanalysed the 5' RACE reads using MiXCR and keeps one entry per CDR3 protein. There are hundreds of thousands of distinct CDR3 sequences in the sample; about 53% occur only once, and over 30% lies in the top ten.

This receptor was obtained from a man in his sixties in good health. The rearrangement links TRBV10-3 to TRBJ2-3; D call uncertain. The sample was blood. DNA of the CDR3: TGTGCCATCAGTGAGACAAAAACGGTACGAACAGATACGCAGTATTTT. This gives the protein CAISETKTVRTDTQYF.